Following are 16 T cell receptor beta chains from one sample sequenced in a study of spatial heterogeneity in lung cancer. Each CDR3 protein is one row after TCRdb ran MiXCR on the 5' RACE reads. Of about 25,000 distinct CDR3 sequences in the sample, 5.5% to 7% were seen once. The sample's time point: sample taken at primary tumor resection. The input material, whole RNA from tumor, nontumor lung or frozen PBMC, was sequenced unsorted. Sequencing used PBMCs, obtained at surgery. The source of these receptors is a male donor with early-stage non-small cell lung cancer.

This clonotype came up many times. The gene calls are TRBV27 and TRBJ2-7, with TRBD2 matching 7 bases. Germline CDR1 is MNHEY and CDR2 is SMNVEV (reference sequence). Germline trimming cut 4 bases from V and 4 bases from J; bases unmatched to any gene: 4. The CDR3 loop spans 13 amino acids. The CDR3 bases are TGTGCCAGCAGTTGGACTAGTCAGTACGAGCAGTACTTC. Residues: CASSWTSQYEQYF.

This clonotype was counted between two and nine times. The rearrangement joins TRBV27 to TRBJ2-3, with D hard to call. The CDR3 loop spans 14 amino acids. Per germline, CDR1 MNHEY and CDR2 SMNVEV (reference sequence). Trimming left V 4 bases short and J 6 bases short, with 14 bases between. The CDR3 DNA reads as TGTGCCAGCAGTTGGGGTCCGGCCTCGGATACGCAGTATTTT. The encoded protein is CASSWGPASDTQYF.

This chain joins TRBV6-1 and TRBJ1-6; no reliable D call. V was clipped by 6 bases and J by 7 bases, with 13 bases between them. CDR3 length: 14 residues. CDR1 and CDR2 (germline): MNHNS, SASEGT. This CDR3 reads CASRSTNLNSPLHF. CDR3 DNA sequence: TGTGCCAGCAGGAGCACTAACCTCAATTCACCCCTCCACTTT.

The table lists this clonotype with a few counts. This rearrangement joins TRBV4-2 to TRBJ2-3; possibly TRBD1 for D (6 bases). The germline CDR1 and CDR2 sequences are LGHNA and YNFKEQ. V was clipped by 0 bases and J by 6 bases, with 13 bases between them. The CDR3 length is 15 residues. CDR3 loop: CASSQDTGISDTQYF. The CDR3 nucleotides are TGTGCCAGCAGCCAAGATACAGGGATTTCGGATACGCAGTATTTT.

This clonotype showed up many times. The chain employs TRBV30 and TRBJ1-1; D unresolved. Trimming removed 0 bases from V and 6 bases from J, with 14 bases in between. This CDR3 is 14 amino acids long. Germline V CDR1 and CDR2: GTSNPN, SVGIG (reference sequence). The CDR3 nucleotides are TGTGCCTGGAGTGTAAGCAGTCAGAAGGCTGAAGCTTTCTTT. Translated: CAWSVSSQKAEAFF.

This clonotype was counted between two and nine times. The chain's CDR3 is CASSTASNGVTQYF. The DNA for the CDR3 is TGTGCCAGCAGTACTGCTTCCAACGGTGTTACGCAGTATTTT. V gene TRBV2 combines with J gene TRBJ2-3; D remains unclear. The CDR3 length is 14 residues. The germline gives CDR1 SNHLY, CDR2 FYNNEI. The V and J ends lost 5 bases and 8 bases respectively, with 17 bases between them.

This clonotype was observed at least ten times. CDR3 nucleotides: TGCGCCAGCAGTCGTGAGACAGGGGCGCAAGCTGGGTATGGCTACACCTTC. This sequence encodes CASSRETGAQAGYGYTF. J is TRBJ1-2 and V is TRBV5-1; 8 bases match TRBD1. The V gene end was trimmed by 5 bases and the J gene end by 5 bases; junction bases not matched to a gene: 17. Germline V gives CDR1 SGHRS, CDR2 YFSETQ. The CDR3 runs to 17 residues.

This chain uses TRBV6-6 with TRBJ1-6, with D maybe TRBD1 (5 bases). V was trimmed by 6 bases and J by 8 bases, leaving 11 bases between them. The CDR3 contains 13 residues. Germline lookup yields CDR1 MNHNY and CDR2 SVGAGI (reference sequence). CDR3 bases: TGTGCCAGCAGAACAGGACTTTATTCACCCCTCCACTTT. It is translated as CASRTGLYSPLHF.

This clonotype was detected ten times or more. This chain joins TRBV20-1 and TRBJ1-5; D not resolved. CDR3 length equals 12 residues. In germline, CDR1 is DFQATT, CDR2 SNEGSKA (reference sequence). V was shortened by 5 bases and J by 0 bases, with 5 bases between the two germline ends. The CDR3 region has the DNA TGCAGTGCTCCAGGTAGCAATCAGCCCCAGCATTTT. This gives the protein CSAPGSNQPQHF.

This clonotype was found a few times. The rearrangement joins TRBV7-8 to TRBJ1-2, with 8 bases identical to TRBD1. V lost 5 bases and J lost 8; bases outside the gene matches: 7. CDR1 and CDR2 from the germline V gene are SGHVS and FQNEAQ. The CDR3 extends over 13 amino acids. The CDR3 coding sequence is TGTGCCAGCAGCCAGACAGGGGCTAGCGGCTACACCTTC. Its translation: CASSQTGASGYTF.

The table lists this clonotype with a count of one. The chain joins TRBV10-2 to TRBJ2-2; D gene unclear. Germline V CDR1 and CDR2: WSHSY, SAAADI. The CDR3 extends over 14 amino acids. V lost 3 bases and J 9 bases, leaving 14 bases between the germline ends. The CDR3 sequence is CASSDPPGRRELFF. The CDR3 DNA reads TGCGCCAGCAGTGACCCTCCTGGTCGGCGGGAGCTGTTTTTT.

This clonotype was recorded at least ten times. The chain joins TRBV28 to TRBJ2-3; D could derive from TRBD1 or TRBD2 (5 bases each). The V gene lost 5 bases and the J gene lost 2 bases, with 14 bases spanning the gap. There are 15 residues in the CDR3. Germline-derived CDR1 and CDR2 are MDHEN and SYDVKM. CDR3: CASSETGAPTDTQYF. Written as DNA, the CDR3 is TGTGCCAGCAGTGAAACCGGGGCCCCCACAGATACGCAGTATTTT.

Many counts were recorded for this clonotype. The chain has TRBV7-9 and TRBJ2-5; TRBD2 might be the D (5 bases). The V end lost 0 bases, the J end lost 5 bases, and 10 bases lay between the germline ends. CDR1 and CDR2 (germline): SEHNR, FQNEAQ (reference sequence). This CDR3 is built from 14 residues. The CDR3 region is CASSLASVWETQYF. DNA of the CDR3: TGTGCCAGCAGCTTAGCTAGCGTCTGGGAGACCCAGTACTTC.

This clonotype was seen only a few times. The gene calls are TRBV3-1 and TRBJ1-1; weak D call: TRBD1 (5 bases). The CDR3 runs 15 residues. In germline, CDR1 is LGHDT, CDR2 YNNKEL (reference sequence). Trimming removed 3 bases from V and 7 bases from J, with 18 bases in between. CDR3: CASSQPAEWGVEAFF. The CDR3 nucleotides are TGTGCCAGCAGCCAGCCCGCCGAGTGGGGGGTTGAAGCTTTCTTT.

This clonotype was counted at least ten times. The CDR3 sequence is CASGAGIQNWAFF. DNA of the CDR3: TGTGCTAGTGGGGCCGGGATCCAAAATTGGGCTTTCTTT. This rearrangement joins TRBV12-5 to TRBJ1-1; D is ambiguous. V dropped 6 bases and J dropped 11 bases, with 19 bases sitting between them. This CDR3 contains 13 residues. Germline V gives CDR1 LGHNT, CDR2 FRNRAP.

This clonotype showed up many times. The rearrangement links TRBV5-1 to TRBJ1-1; a weak D match, TRBD1 (6 bases). The CDR3 is made up of 13 amino acids. V was shortened by 4 bases and J by 5 bases, with 12 bases between the two germline ends. Germline V gene lookup returns CDR1 SGHRS and CDR2 YFSETQ. CDR3 region: CASSRTGKTEAFF. The CDR3 nucleotides read TGCGCCAGCAGCCGAACAGGGAAGACTGAAGCTTTCTTT.